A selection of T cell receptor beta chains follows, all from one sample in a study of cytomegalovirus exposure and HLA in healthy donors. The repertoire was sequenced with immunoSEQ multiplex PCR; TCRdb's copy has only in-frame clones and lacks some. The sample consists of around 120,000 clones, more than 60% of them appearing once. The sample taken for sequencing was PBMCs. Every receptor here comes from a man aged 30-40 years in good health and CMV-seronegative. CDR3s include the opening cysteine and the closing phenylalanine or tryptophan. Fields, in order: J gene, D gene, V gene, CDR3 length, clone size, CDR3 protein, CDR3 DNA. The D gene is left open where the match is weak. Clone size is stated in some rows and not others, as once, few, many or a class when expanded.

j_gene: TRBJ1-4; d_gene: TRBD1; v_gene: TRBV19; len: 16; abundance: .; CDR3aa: CASSIGPGGPNEKLFF; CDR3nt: TGTGCCAGTAGTATAGGCCCAGGGGGACCTAATGAAAAACTGTTTTTT
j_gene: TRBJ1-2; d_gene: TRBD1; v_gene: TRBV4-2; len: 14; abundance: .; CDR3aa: CASSQVGTGYGYTF; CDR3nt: TGTGCCAGCAGCCAAGTTGGGACAGGCTATGGCTACACCTTC
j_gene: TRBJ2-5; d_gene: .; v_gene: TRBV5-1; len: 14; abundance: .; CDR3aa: CASSLNGGMETQYF; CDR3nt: TGCGCCAGCAGCTTGAACGGCGGGATGGAGACCCAGTACTTC
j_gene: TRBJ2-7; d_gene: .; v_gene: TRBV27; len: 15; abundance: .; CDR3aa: CASSFTGVSSYEQYF; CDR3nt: TGTGCCAGCAGTTTCACCGGGGTGAGCTCCTACGAGCAGTACTTC
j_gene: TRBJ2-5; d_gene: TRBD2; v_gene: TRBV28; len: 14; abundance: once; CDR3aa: CASSFGGTQETQYF; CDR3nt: TGTGCCAGCAGTTTCGGGGGGACCCAAGAGACCCAGTACTTC
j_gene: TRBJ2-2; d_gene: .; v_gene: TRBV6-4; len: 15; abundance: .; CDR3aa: CASTRRAGNTGELFF; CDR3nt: TGTGCCAGCACCCGAAGAGCAGGGAACACCGGGGAGCTGTTTTTT
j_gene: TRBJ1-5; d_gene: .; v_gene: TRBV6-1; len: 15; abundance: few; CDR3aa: CASNTPRLVTQPQHF; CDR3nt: TGTGCCAGTAATACACCCAGACTGGTCACCCAGCCCCAGCATTTT
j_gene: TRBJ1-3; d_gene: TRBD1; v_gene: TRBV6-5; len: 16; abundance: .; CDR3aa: CASSYSGQGSGNTIYF; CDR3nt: TGTGCCAGCAGTTACTCGGGACAGGGCTCTGGAAACACCATATATTTT
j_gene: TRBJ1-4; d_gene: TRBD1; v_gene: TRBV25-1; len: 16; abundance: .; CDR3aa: CASSEYTGAPSEKLFF; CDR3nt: TGTGCCAGCAGTGAATATACAGGGGCCCCAAGCGAAAAACTGTTTTTT
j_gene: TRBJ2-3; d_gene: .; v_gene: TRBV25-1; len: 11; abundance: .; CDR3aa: CASSEGGTQYF; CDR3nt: TGTGCCAGCAGTGAAGGGGGGACGCAGTATTTT
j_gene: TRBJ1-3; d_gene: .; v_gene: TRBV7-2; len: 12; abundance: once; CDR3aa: CASSPGGNTIYF; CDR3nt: TGTGCCAGCAGCCCCGGTGGAAACACCATATATTTT
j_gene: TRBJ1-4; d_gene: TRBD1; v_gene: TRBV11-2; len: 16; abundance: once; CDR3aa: CASSPGQGTSDEKLFF; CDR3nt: TGTGCCAGCAGCCCCGGACAGGGGACCAGTGATGAAAAACTGTTTTTT
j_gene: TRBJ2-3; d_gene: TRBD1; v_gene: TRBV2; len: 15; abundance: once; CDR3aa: CASSRDRVSTDTQYF; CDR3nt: TGTGCCAGCAGCCGGGACAGGGTCAGCACAGATACGCAGTATTTT
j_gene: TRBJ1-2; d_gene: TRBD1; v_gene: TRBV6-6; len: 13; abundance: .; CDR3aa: CASSRDRGYGYTF; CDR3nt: TGTGCCAGCAGCAGAGACAGGGGCTATGGCTACACCTTC
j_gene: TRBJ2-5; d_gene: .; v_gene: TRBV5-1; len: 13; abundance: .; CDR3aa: CASSLAVQETQYF; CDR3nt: TGCGCCAGCAGCTTGGCAGTCCAAGAGACCCAGTACTTC
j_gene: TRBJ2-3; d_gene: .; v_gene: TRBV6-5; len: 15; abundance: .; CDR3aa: CASSSRLSGTDTQYF; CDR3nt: TGTGCCAGCAGTTCGCGATTGTCTGGCACAGATACGCAGTATTTT
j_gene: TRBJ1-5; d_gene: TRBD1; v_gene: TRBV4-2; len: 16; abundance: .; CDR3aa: CASSQDSQGADQPQHF; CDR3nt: TGTGCCAGCAGCCAAGATTCCCAGGGGGCGGATCAGCCCCAGCATTTT
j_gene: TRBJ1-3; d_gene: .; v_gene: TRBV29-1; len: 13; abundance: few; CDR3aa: CSVSDSRGNTIYF; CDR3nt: TGCAGCGTGAGCGACAGTCGGGGAAACACCATATATTTT
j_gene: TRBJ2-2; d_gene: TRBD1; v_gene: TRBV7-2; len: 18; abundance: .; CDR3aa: CASSSRTGATISGGELFF; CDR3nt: TGTGCCAGCAGCTCGAGGACAGGGGCGACCATTAGCGGCGGGGAGCTGTTTTTT
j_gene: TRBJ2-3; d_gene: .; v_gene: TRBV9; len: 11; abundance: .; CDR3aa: CASSLTDTQYF; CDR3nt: TGTGCCAGCAGCCTCACAGATACGCAGTATTTT
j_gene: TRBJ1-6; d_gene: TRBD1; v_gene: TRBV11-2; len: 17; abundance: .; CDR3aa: CASSLLRGPSLRSPLHF; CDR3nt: TGTGCCAGCAGCCTTCTTAGGGGGCCTTCCCTACGATCACCCCTCCACTTT
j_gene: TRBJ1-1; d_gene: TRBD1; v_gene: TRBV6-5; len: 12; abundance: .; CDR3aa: CASSRQGGRASF; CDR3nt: TGTGCCAGCAGTAGACAGGGCGGCCGAGCTTCCTTT
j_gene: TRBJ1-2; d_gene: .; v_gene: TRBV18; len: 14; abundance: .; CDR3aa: CASSPGDGNYGYTF; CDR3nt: TGTGCCAGCTCCCCGGGGGACGGGAACTATGGCTACACCTTC
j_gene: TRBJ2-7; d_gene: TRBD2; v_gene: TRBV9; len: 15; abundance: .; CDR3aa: CASSSIAGGPYEQYF; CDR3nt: TGTGCCAGCAGCAGCATAGCGGGAGGGCCCTACGAGCAGTACTTC
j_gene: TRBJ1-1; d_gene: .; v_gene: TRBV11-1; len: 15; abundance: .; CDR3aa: CASSPEDGMNTEAFF; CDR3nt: TGTGCCAGCAGCCCAGAGGACGGGATGAACACTGAAGCTTTCTTT
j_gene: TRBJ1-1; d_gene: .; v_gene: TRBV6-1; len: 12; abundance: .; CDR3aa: CASSVPDRQAFF; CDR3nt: TGTGCCAGCAGTGTACCGGACAGACAAGCTTTCTTT